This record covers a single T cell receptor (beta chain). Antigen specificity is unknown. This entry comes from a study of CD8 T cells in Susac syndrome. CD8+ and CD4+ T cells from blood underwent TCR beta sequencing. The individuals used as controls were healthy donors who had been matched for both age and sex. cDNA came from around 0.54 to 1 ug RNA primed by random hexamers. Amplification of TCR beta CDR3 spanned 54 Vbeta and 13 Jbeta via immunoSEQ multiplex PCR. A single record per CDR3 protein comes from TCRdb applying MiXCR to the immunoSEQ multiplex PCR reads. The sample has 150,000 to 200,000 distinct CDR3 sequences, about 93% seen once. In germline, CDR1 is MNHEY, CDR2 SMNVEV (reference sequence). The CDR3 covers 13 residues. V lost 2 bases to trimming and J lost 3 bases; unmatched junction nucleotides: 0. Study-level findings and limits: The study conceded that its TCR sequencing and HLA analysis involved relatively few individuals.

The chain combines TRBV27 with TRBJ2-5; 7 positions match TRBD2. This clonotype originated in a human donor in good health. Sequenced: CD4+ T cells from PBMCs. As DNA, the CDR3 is TGTGCCAGCAGTTTAGGGGGGGAAGAGACCCAGTACTTC. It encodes CASSLGGEETQYF.